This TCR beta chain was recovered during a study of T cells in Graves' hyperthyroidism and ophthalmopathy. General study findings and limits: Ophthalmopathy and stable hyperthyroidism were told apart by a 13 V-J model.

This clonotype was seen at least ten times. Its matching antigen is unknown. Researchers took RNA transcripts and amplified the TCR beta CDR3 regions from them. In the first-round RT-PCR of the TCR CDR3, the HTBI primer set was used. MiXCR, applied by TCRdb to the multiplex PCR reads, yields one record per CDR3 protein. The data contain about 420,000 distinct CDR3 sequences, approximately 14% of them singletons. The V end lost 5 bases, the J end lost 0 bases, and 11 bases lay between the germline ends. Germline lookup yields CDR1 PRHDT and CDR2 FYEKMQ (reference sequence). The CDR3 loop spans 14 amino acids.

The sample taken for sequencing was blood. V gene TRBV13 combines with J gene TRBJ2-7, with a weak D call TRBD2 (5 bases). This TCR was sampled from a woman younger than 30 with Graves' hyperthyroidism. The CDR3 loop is CASSPRLYSYEQYF. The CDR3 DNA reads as TGTGCCAGCAGCCCCCGACTATACTCCTACGAGCAGTACTTC. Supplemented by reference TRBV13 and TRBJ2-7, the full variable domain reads AAGVIQSPRHLIKEKRETATLKCYPIPRHDTVYWYQQGPGQDPQFLISFYEKMQSDKGSIPDRFSAQQFSDYHSELNMSSLELGDSALYFCASSPRLYSYEQYFGPGTRLTVT.